This T cell receptor beta chain was obtained from a study of blood T cell repertoires in COVID-19. The wider study: The United States, Italy and Spain were the sources of the acute and convalescent COVID-19 samples. T cells, B-cell-depleted T cells, or PBMCs supplied cDNA or gDNA.

Per the germline V gene, CDR1 is SGHRS and CDR2 is YFSETQ. The CDR3 is made up of 15 amino acids. Trimming at V came to 1 base and at J to 4 bases, leaving 5 bases not matched to a gene. Under the authors' procedure: Quantification of nucleated cells was approximated via reference gene primer amplification. This table comes from immunoSEQ multiplex PCR, and its TCRdb copy is limited to in-frame clones, with some not included. The DNA gave D and trimming, while V, J and clone size come from that table. The profile covers a few hundred thousand clones, with approximately 90% appearing a single time and approximately 2.2% taken by the ten largest.

This sequence joins TRBV5-1 and TRBJ2-3, with 8 bases identical to TRBD1. The origin of this receptor is a man younger than 35 with active or convalescent COVID-19. Sequencing was carried out using peripheral blood. The CDR3 nucleotides are TGCGCCAGCAGCTTGACCCCAGGGGGCGCAGATACGCAGTATTTT. It translates to CASSLTPGGADTQYF.